Listed here are 7 T cell receptor beta chains from one sample, sequenced in a study of blood T cells in healthy people across ages. The authors ran a second PCR of about 6 to 11 cycles using a sample-barcoded 5' primer and a J-beta primer mix. TCRdb itself ran the 5' RACE reads through MiXCR, one entry per CDR3 protein. The table shows 780,000 or so distinct CDR3 sequences, with 50% to 65% occurring only once. Sequencing input: blood. Every receptor here comes from a man older than 75 in good health.

V usage is TRBV3-1 and J usage is TRBJ2-7; the match to TRBD2 covers 9 bases. CDR3 length equals 15 residues. Losses at the gene ends were 4 bases for V and 1 base for J; bases not matched to a gene: 5. From germline, CDR1 is LGHDT and CDR2 YNNKEL (reference sequence). The CDR3 DNA follows: TGTGCCAGCAGCCTGCTTAGCGGGAGTTCCTACGAGCAGTACTTC. Amino acid sequence: CASSLLSGSSYEQYF.

This clonotype was recorded a few times. The gene calls are TRBV18 and TRBJ2-1; a possible D gene is TRBD1 (6 bases). Deletions cut 3 bases from V and 4 bases from J, with 7 bases between. Per the germline V gene, CDR1 is KGHSH and CDR2 is LQKENI. The CDR3 covers 13 residues. The CDR3 region is CASSPDRYNEQFF. In DNA form, the CDR3 reads TGTGCCAGCTCACCTGACAGGTACAATGAGCAGTTCTTC.

The genes are TRBV15 and TRBJ2-3; D perhaps matches TRBD2 (5 bases). Germline CDR1 is LNHNV and CDR2 is YYDKDF (reference sequence). The CDR3 totals 13 residues. The V end was cut by 4 bases, the J end by 6 bases, with 11 bases between. The CDR3 nucleotides are TGTGCCACCAGCAAGTTACTAGTGGATACGCAGTATTTT. It codes for CATSKLLVDTQYF.

The chain carries TRBV7-2 and TRBJ2-7, with D perhaps matching TRBD1 or TRBD2 (5 bases each). V was clipped by 1 base and J by 1 base, with 14 bases between them. Germline CDR1 SGHTA, CDR2 FQGNSA. The CDR3 covers 16 residues. CDR3 coding DNA: TGTGCCAGCAGCTTAGATGGTGGTGGGACGTCCTACGAGCAGTACTTC. This sequence encodes CASSLDGGGTSYEQYF.

V usage is TRBV3-1 and J usage is TRBJ1-2; 7 bases align to TRBD1. Trimming at V came to 2 bases and at J to 8 bases, leaving 2 bases not matched to a gene. Germline V lookup: CDR1 LGHDT, CDR2 YNNKEL (reference sequence). The CDR3 has 12 amino acids. The CDR3 nucleotides read TGTGCCAGCAGCCAACTAGGGGGCGGCTACACCTTC. The encoded protein is CASSQLGGGYTF.

The gene calls are TRBV20-1 and TRBJ2-1, with D possibly matching TRBD1 (5 bases). Germline loops: CDR1 DFQATT, CDR2 SNEGSKA (reference sequence). CDR3 length: 14 amino acids. Deletions cut 6 bases from V and 0 bases from J, with 12 bases between. The CDR3 DNA reads as TGCAGTGCCGAGACAGAGAGCTCCTACAATGAGCAGTTCTTC. Translated, it gives CSAETESSYNEQFF.

This chain uses TRBV2 with TRBJ1-5; D is ambiguous. The V end lost 8 bases, the J end lost 0 bases, and 8 bases lay between the germline ends. CDR1 and CDR2 (germline): SNHLY, FYNNEI. CDR3 size: 13 residues. The CDR3 sequence: CASGRLSNQPQHF. The CDR3 nucleotides are TGTGCCAGCGGGAGGCTTAGCAATCAGCCCCAGCATTTT.